Presented here are 30 T cell receptor beta chains from one specimen sequenced in a study of blood T cell repertoires in COVID-19. Some clones are missing from TCRdb's copy, which holds only in-frame ones; the method was immunoSEQ multiplex PCR. In the table there are about 200,000 clones, roughly four fifths of which are singletons. What was sequenced was peripheral blood. Source of these receptors: a woman aged 80 or over with COVID-19, enrolled during active disease.

The rearrangement uses TRBV6-6 and TRBJ2-7; 10 bases agree with TRBD1. The CDR3 spans 15 residues. V shed 5 bases, J shed 1 base, and the junction held 5 bases outside the gene matches. In germline, CDR1 is MNHNY, CDR2 SVGAGI (reference sequence). CDR3: CASSRPGQGSYEQYF. DNA for the CDR3: TGTGCCAGCAGTAGACCGGGACAGGGGTCCTACGAGCAGTACTTC.

This chain links TRBV7-9 with TRBJ1-2, with a possible D match to TRBD1 (5 bases). The CDR3 covers 15 residues. Germline assignment: CDR1 SEHNR and CDR2 FQNEAQ (reference sequence). Deletions cut 1 base from V and 1 base from J, with 10 bases between. The CDR3 here is CASSLEGRDNYGYTF. As DNA, the CDR3 is TGTGCCAGCAGCTTAGAGGGGAGGGATAACTATGGCTACACCTTC.

This clone turned up a few times. J is TRBJ2-5 and V is TRBV2; 9 nucleotides align to TRBD2. CDR1 SNHLY and CDR2 FYNNEI come from the germline V gene. J was trimmed by 0 bases and V by 4 bases; bases with no gene match: 6. There are 16 residues in the CDR3. CDR3 nucleotides: TGTGCCAGCAGTGGAATGGCGGGGGGGTACCAAGAGACCCAGTACTTC. The encoded protein is CASSGMAGGYQETQYF.

The chain recombines TRBV5-1 with TRBJ2-2, with D possibly TRBD1 on 5 matching bases. Trimming left V 0 bases short and J 6 bases short, with 9 bases between. The CDR3 extends over 14 amino acids. Germline V lookup: CDR1 SGHRS, CDR2 YFSETQ. The CDR3: CASSLGWGAGELFF. DNA of the CDR3: TGCGCCAGCAGCTTGGGTTGGGGCGCCGGGGAGCTGTTTTTT. The complete variable domain, with remaining parts taken from reference TRBV5-1 and TRBJ2-2, reads KAGVTQTPRYLIKTRGQQVTLSCSPISGHRSVSWYQQTPGQGLQFLFEYFSETQRNKGNFPGRFSGRQFSNSRSEMNVSTLELGDSALYLCASSLGWGAGELFFGEGSRLTVL.

This chain joins TRBV7-2 and TRBJ1-2; a possible D gene is TRBD1 (5 bases). The CDR3 is made up of 15 amino acids. Trimming left V 4 bases short and J 2 bases short, with 14 bases between. CDR1 and CDR2 (germline): SGHTA, FQGNSA. CDR3 loop: CASSSGEAGNYGYTF. In DNA form, the CDR3 reads TGTGCCAGCAGCTCGGGGGAGGCTGGGAACTATGGCTACACCTTC.

The chain links TRBV5-1 to TRBJ1-5; TRBD1 matches 8 bases. Germline V gene sequence: CDR1 SGHRS, CDR2 YFSETQ. The CDR3 sequence is 15 residues long. The J segment lost 1 base and the V segment lost 4 bases, leaving 4 bases of the junction unmatched. CDR3: CASSATGASNQPQHF. CDR3 bases: TGCGCCAGCAGCGCGACAGGGGCGAGCAATCAGCCCCAGCATTTT.

This sequence joins TRBV3-1 (or the pseudogene TRBV3-2) and TRBJ1-5; no firm D call. CDR1 and CDR2 (germline): LGHDT, YNNKEL (reference sequence). CDR3 length equals 13 residues. The germline V and J ends were trimmed by 1 base and 4 bases, with 5 bases remaining between them. This CDR3 reads CASSQGYNQPQHF. As DNA, the CDR3 is TGTGCCAGCAGCCAAGGTTATAATCAGCCCCAGCATTTT.

The chain carries TRBV2 and TRBJ2-3, with TRBD1 identical over 8 bases. CDR1 and CDR2 from the germline V gene are SNHLY and FYNNEI. This CDR3 has 15 amino acids. With V trimmed by 7 bases and J by 0 bases, 6 bases remained unmatched. CDR3 coding DNA: TGTGCCAGCAACCGGGACAGGCAAAGCACAGATACGCAGTATTTT. Amino acid sequence: CASNRDRQSTDTQYF.

This sequence joins TRBV30 and TRBJ1-2, with D perhaps TRBD1 (5 bases). The V and J ends lost 3 bases and 8 bases respectively, with 16 bases between them. CDR1 is GTSNPN and CDR2 is SVGIG in the germline V gene (reference sequence). This CDR3 spans 13 amino acids. The CDR3 coding sequence is TGTGCCTGGAGCGAACGGGCAGGGTACGGCTACACCTTC. Amino acids: CAWSERAGYGYTF.

J is TRBJ1-2 and V is TRBV28, with D unresolved. Deletions cut 8 bases from V and 0 bases from J, with 16 bases between. This CDR3 contains 15 residues. Germline CDR1 MDHEN, CDR2 SYDVKM. The CDR3: CASLAPGSSNYGYTF. CDR3 nucleotides: TGTGCCAGCCTAGCCCCAGGCAGTTCTAACTATGGCTACACCTTC.

CDR3 protein: CASSTRTGRKGYYGYTF. CDR3 sequence (DNA): TGTGCCAGTAGTACTCGGACAGGGAGGAAAGGGTACTATGGCTACACCTTC. This chain uses TRBV19 with TRBJ1-2; 8 nucleotides match TRBD1. CDR3 length equals 17 residues. After removal of 4 bases from V and 3 bases from J, the junction contained 13 bases not matched to a gene. Germline V lookup: CDR1 LNHDA, CDR2 SQIVND (reference sequence). Filled out from reference TRBV19 and TRBJ1-2, the complete variable domain reads DGGITQSPKYLFRKEGQNVTLSCEQNLNHDAMYWYRQDPGQGLRLIYYSQIVNDFQKGDIAEGYSVSREKKESFPLTVTSAQKNPTAFYLCASSTRTGRKGYYGYTFGSGTRLTVV.

The chain joins TRBV3-1 (or the pseudogene TRBV3-2) to TRBJ2-1; 8 nucleotides line up with TRBD2. The germline CDR1 and CDR2 sequences are LGHDT and YNNKEL (reference sequence). J lost 5 bases, V lost 1 base, and 1 base had no gene match. CDR3 size: 14 residues. CDR3 DNA: TGTGCCAGCAGCCAAGCGGGAGGGAACAATGAGCAGTTCTTC. This codes for CASSQAGGNNEQFF.

The rearrangement uses TRBV18 and TRBJ2-7; D is unresolved. Germline loops: CDR1 KGHSH, CDR2 LQKENI. The V and J ends lost 3 bases and 2 bases respectively, with 11 bases between them. The CDR3 has 14 residues. CDR3 residues: CASSPPTRTYEQYF. The DNA of the CDR3 is TGTGCCAGCTCACCCCCGACGAGGACCTACGAGCAGTACTTC.

The CDR3 sequence is CASNQGGNTIYF. The CDR3 coding sequence is TGTGCCAGCAATCAGGGGGGAAACACCATATATTTT. The chain employs TRBV9 and TRBJ1-3, with D perhaps TRBD1 (6 bases). Germline CDR1 and CDR2: SGDLS and YYNGEE. The CDR3 is 12 residues long. V lost 6 bases to trimming and J lost 4 bases, with 8 bases between them.

The rearrangement uses TRBV7-2 and TRBJ2-5, with 7 bases aligning to TRBD2. This CDR3 comprises 14 residues. The germline V gene has CDR1 SGHTA and CDR2 FQGNSA. After removal of 4 bases from V and 1 base from J, the junction contained 3 bases not matched to a gene. CDR3 loop: CASSYTSAQETQYF. CDR3 nucleotides: TGTGCCAGCAGCTACACTAGCGCCCAAGAGACCCAGTACTTC.

The V and J genes are TRBV24-1 and TRBJ1-2; TRBD1 matches 7 bases. With V trimmed by 4 bases and J by 1 base, 5 bases remained unmatched. Germline V gene sequence: CDR1 KGHDR, CDR2 SFDVKD. The CDR3 is 15 amino acids. This CDR3 is CATSDPRGNNYGYTF. CDR3 DNA sequence: TGTGCCACCAGTGACCCCAGGGGGAATAACTATGGCTACACCTTC.

This clone was seen a single time. V and J are TRBV10-3 and TRBJ2-5; 9 positions agree with TRBD2. Germline values: CDR1 ENHRY, CDR2 SYGVKD. Unmatched junction bases numbered 7, after V lost 10 bases and J lost 1 base. The CDR3 runs 14 residues. CDR3 residues: CATMVAGAQETQYF. CDR3 nucleotide sequence: TGTGCCACAATGGTAGCGGGGGCCCAAGAGACCCAGTACTTC.

The chain employs TRBV7-9 and TRBJ1-4; D is ambiguous. The CDR3 runs to 14 residues. Deletions cut 2 bases from V and 3 bases from J, with 7 bases between. The germline V gene encodes CDR1 SEHNR and CDR2 FQNEAQ (reference sequence). This chain's CDR3 is CASSLTVPNEKLFF. For the CDR3, the DNA is TGTGCCAGCAGCTTAACTGTCCCTAATGAAAAACTGTTTTTT.

The gene calls are TRBV10-3 and TRBJ2-1, with 9 bases lining up with TRBD2. J was trimmed by 2 bases and V by 2 bases; bases with no gene match: 4. The CDR3 covers 16 residues. The germline gives CDR1 ENHRY, CDR2 SYGVKD. DNA for the CDR3: TGTGCCATCAGTGAGACCGGCGGGGGGGCCTACAATGAGCAGTTCTTC. It specifies CAISETGGGAYNEQFF.

The chain is built from TRBV28 and TRBJ1-1; the match to TRBD1 covers 10 bases. The germline gives CDR1 MDHEN, CDR2 SYDVKM. There are 14 residues in the CDR3. The V gene end was trimmed by 6 bases and the J gene end by 9 bases; junction bases not matched to a gene: 10. The DNA of the CDR3 is TGTGCCAGCAGCAGAAGGACAGGGGGGTCTAAAGCTTTCTTT. It is translated as CASSRRTGGSKAFF.

V is TRBV7-2 and J is TRBJ1-4, with D uncertain. V lost 0 bases, J lost 13 bases, and 12 bases lay in between. Germline assignment: CDR1 SGHTA and CDR2 FQGNSA. The CDR3 is 13 amino acids. CDR3 residues: CASSLARGGVLFF. CDR3 DNA sequence: TGTGCCAGCAGCTTAGCGCGGGGAGGCGTACTGTTTTTT.

The rearrangement links TRBV7-3 to TRBJ2-1; TRBD2 might be the D (5 bases). This CDR3 is 13 amino acids long. V was shortened by 5 bases and J by 8 bases, with 13 bases between the two germline ends. Germline assignment: CDR1 SGHTA and CDR2 FQGTGA. This CDR3 is CASSPGTRDEQFF. CDR3 bases: TGTGCCAGCAGCCCAGGCACTAGAGATGAGCAGTTCTTC.

This chain joins TRBV24-1 and TRBJ2-5; 8 positions match TRBD1. The CDR3 has 14 residues. V dropped 6 bases and J dropped 2; count of bases not matched to a gene: 4. Germline V gene data show CDR1 as KGHDR and CDR2 as SFDVKD. The CDR3 nucleotides read TGTGCCACCAGTCCAGGGGGCTTTCAAGAGACCCAGTACTTC. Protein sequence: CATSPGGFQETQYF.

The chain links TRBV5-1 to TRBJ1-6; a weak D match, TRBD1 (5 bases). Trimming shortened V by 7 bases and J by 6 bases, and 11 bases separated the two germline ends. Germline V gene sequence: CDR1 SGHRS, CDR2 YFSETQ. The CDR3 sequence is 13 residues long. CDR3 in amino acids: CASGGSPNSPLHF. CDR3 nucleotides: TGCGCCAGCGGGGGGTCACCTAATTCACCCCTCCACTTT.

This clone was picked up one time. The V gene is TRBV2, the J gene TRBJ1-1; D gene unclear. Between the trimmed V and J ends, which lost 7 bases and 1 base, there was a span of 4 bases. The CDR3 is 11 amino acids. CDR1 is SNHLY and CDR2 is FYNNEI in the germline V gene. CDR3 nucleotides: TGTGCCAGCAACTCGAACACTGAAGCTTTCTTT. Protein product: CASNSNTEAFF.

The chain carries TRBV19 and TRBJ1-5, with 10 nucleotides matching TRBD1. Germline trimming cut 8 bases from V and 0 bases from J; bases unmatched to any gene: 4. The germline gives CDR1 LNHDA, CDR2 SQIVND (reference sequence). CDR3 length: 15 amino acids. CDR3 bases: TGTGCCAGTGGGACAGGGGATTATAGCAATCAGCCCCAGCATTTT. Translated, it gives CASGTGDYSNQPQHF.

Remarks on this clone: The sample contains more than one DNA sequence encoding this CDR3. CDR3 bases: TGCGCCAGCAGCCCAACAGGGAACTATGGCTACACCTTC. Translated, it gives CASSPTGNYGYTF. V is TRBV5-1 and J is TRBJ1-2; D might be TRBD1 (6 bases). This CDR3 region has 13 residues. CDR1 SGHRS and CDR2 YFSETQ come from the germline V gene. Deletions cut 4 bases from V and 2 bases from J, with 9 bases between.

V gene TRBV3-1 (or the pseudogene TRBV3-2) combines with J gene TRBJ2-2; 10 bases map to TRBD2. Germline V gene lookup returns CDR1 LGHDT and CDR2 YNNKEL (reference sequence). The CDR3 is 16 amino acids. V shed 1 base and J 5 bases; nucleotides not matched to a gene: 4. The chain's CDR3 is CASSQGLSGGTGELFF. The CDR3 DNA sequence: TGTGCCAGCAGCCAAGGTCTTAGCGGGGGGACCGGGGAGCTGTTTTTT.

The rearrangement joins TRBV19 to TRBJ2-7; 7 nucleotides line up with TRBD1. The CDR3 runs to 14 residues. V dropped 9 bases and J dropped 3; count of bases not matched to a gene: 11. Per the germline V gene, CDR1 is LNHDA and CDR2 is SQIVND (reference sequence). CDR3 region: CARGDRDSYYEQYF. The CDR3 nucleotides are TGTGCCAGGGGTGACCGGGACAGCTACTACGAGCAGTACTTC.

V usage is TRBV24-1 and J usage is TRBJ2-3; a weak D match, TRBD2 (7 bases). The CDR3 has 16 residues. V lost 3 bases and J 4 bases, leaving 16 bases between the germline ends. Germline V lookup: CDR1 KGHDR, CDR2 SFDVKD. The CDR3 nucleotides read TGTGCCACCAGTGATCACAGGGCCCGGGGGGCAGATACGCAGTATTTT. This sequence encodes CATSDHRARGADTQYF.